This TCR beta chain was documented in a study of Graves' ophthalmopathy and Graves' hyperthyroidism. Study conclusions and caveats: Stable hyperthyroidism and ophthalmopathy were told apart by a 13-signature model, which achieved roughly 90% sensitivity and 81.08% specificity. The model's ophthalmopathy progression predictions had about 71% sensitivity and 72% to 80% specificity.

V was clipped by 6 bases and J by 2 bases; unmatched bases: 7. This CDR3 has 13 amino acids. Looked up from germline, CDR1 is DFQATT and CDR2 is SNEGSKA (reference sequence). This clonotype was counted ten times or more. Its antigen is undetermined. Using RNA transcripts, the TCR beta CDR3 regions were amplified. First-round RT-PCR used HTBI primers; second-round multiplex PCR followed. TCRdb reprocessed the multiplex PCR reads with MiXCR, giving one entry per CDR3 protein. The sample consists of around 1.1 million distinct CDR3 sequences, about 35% of them appearing once. Each diagnosis was determined on the basis of clinical symptoms, serum thyroxine, TRAb, thyroid ultrasound and orbital computed tomography.

Input material: peripheral blood or thyroid tissue (not recorded which). The source is an adult man with Graves' hyperthyroidism. This chain links TRBV20-1 with TRBJ2-7; 7 bases map to TRBD1. CDR3 region: CSAYSGGAYEQYF. Here the CDR3 DNA reads TGCAGTGCGTACTCAGGGGGTGCCTACGAGCAGTACTTC.